This T cell receptor beta chain was obtained from a study of blood T cell repertoires in COVID-19. Some clones are missing from TCRdb's copy, which holds only in-frame ones; the method was immunoSEQ multiplex PCR. The sample includes tens of thousands of clones, around nine tenths of them seen just once. The CDR3 sequence is 13 residues long. Deletions cut 4 bases from V and 4 bases from J, with 9 bases between. Germline CDR1 SGHNT, CDR2 YYREEE (reference sequence). The sequencing input was peripheral blood. This sequence originates from a man older than 75 with acute or convalescent COVID-19. The V call is TRBV5-4, the J call TRBJ2-1; D ambiguous. This CDR3 is CASSPPGYNEQFF. DNA of the CDR3: TGTGCCAGCAGCCCCCCCGGTTACAATGAGCAGTTCTTC.